The clone carrying this TCR beta chain was counted many times. Its antigen is unidentified. The record originates from a study of CD8 T cells in ankylosing spondylitis. General study results and limits: Prior work had noted some motif variants in reactive arthritis blood and synovial fluid. Ankylosing spondylitis blood appeared to be characterized by a TCR beta motif of about eight highly homologous variants.

Germline loops: CDR1 DFQATT, CDR2 SNEGSKA (reference sequence). CDR3 length equals 17 residues. The trim removed 3 bases at V and 7 bases at J, leaving 10 bases unmatched. TCRdb redid the calling of the 5' RACE reads with MiXCR, one entry per CDR3 protein. The sample yields 450,000 to 550,000 distinct CDR3 sequences, approximately 5.3% seen once. The chain uses TRBV20-1 and TRBJ2-2, with TRBD2 identical over 14 bases. This TCR derives from a male donor with ankylosing spondylitis. The specimen was blood, either unsorted or a sorted T cell fraction (not recorded which). The CDR3 spells CSASATGTSGRGGELFF. CDR3 coding DNA: TGCAGTGCTAGTGCCACCGGGACTAGCGGGAGAGGCGGGGAGCTGTTTTTT.